Following are 27 T cell receptor beta chains from one sample sequenced in a study of cytomegalovirus exposure and HLA in healthy donors. Produced via immunoSEQ multiplex PCR; TCRdb's table is partial and in-frame only. The top ten clones hold roughly 0.82% of a sample with 300,000 to 450,000 clones, about nine tenths of them seen once. Sequencing was done on a sample of PBMCs. The source of these receptors is a woman between 18 and 29 years old in good health and CMV-seronegative.

This chain connects TRBV6-5 to TRBJ2-7, with D unclear. The germline V gene encodes CDR1 MNHEY and CDR2 SVGAGI. The germline V and J ends were trimmed by 5 bases and 7 bases, with 9 bases remaining between them. The CDR3 consists of 11 residues. CDR3: CASSPPPEQYF. The DNA of the CDR3 is TGTGCCAGCAGTCCCCCCCCTGAGCAGTACTTC.

The chain uses TRBV30 and TRBJ2-1; D is unresolved. The CDR3 runs to 16 residues. CDR1 and CDR2 from the germline V gene are GTSNPN and SVGIG (reference sequence). Trimming took off 0 bases at V and 3 bases at J, with 15 bases between the two ends. The CDR3 loop reads CAWSVNRPRLYNEQFF. In DNA, the CDR3 is TGTGCCTGGAGTGTAAATCGGCCTAGACTCTACAATGAGCAGTTCTTC.

The chain joins TRBV29-1 to TRBJ2-7; TRBD2 is a possible D gene (7 bases). The CDR3 is made up of 15 amino acids. Trimming cost V 1 base and J 4 bases, with 17 bases left between them. Germline V gives CDR1 SQVTM, CDR2 ANQGSEA. The CDR3 loop is CSVEVGRGGSYEQYF. In DNA, the CDR3 is TGCAGCGTTGAAGTTGGGAGGGGGGGCTCTTACGAGCAGTACTTC.

This rearrangement joins TRBV10-3 to TRBJ1-2, with 7 bases that match TRBD1. The CDR3 runs 13 residues. The germline V gene encodes CDR1 ENHRY and CDR2 SYGVKD. V was clipped by 4 bases and J by 4 bases; unmatched bases: 3. Here the CDR3 DNA reads TGTGCCATCAGTGTGGGACAGCGCTATGGCTACACCTTC. Its protein is CAISVGQRYGYTF.

The chain has TRBV13 and TRBJ2-1; D gene uncertain. Germline CDR1 PRHDT, CDR2 FYEKMQ (reference sequence). The V gene lost 0 bases and the J gene lost 0 bases, with 6 bases spanning the gap. The CDR3 is 15 amino acids. CDR3 coding DNA: TGTGCCAGCAGCTTAGGTTCGAGCTCCTACAATGAGCAGTTCTTC. Protein sequence: CASSLGSSSYNEQFF.

This rearrangement joins TRBV28 to TRBJ2-7; 15 positions agree with TRBD2. This CDR3 contains 19 residues. Germline V CDR1 and CDR2: MDHEN, SYDVKM. After removal of 5 bases from V and 7 bases from J, the junction contained 18 bases not matched to a gene. The CDR3 reads CASSTPGLAGGSLPGEQYF. The CDR3 nucleotides read TGTGCCAGCAGTACCCCCGGACTAGCGGGAGGGTCCCTCCCGGGGGAGCAGTACTTC.

V gene TRBV27 combines with J gene TRBJ2-7, with a possible D match to TRBD2 (6 bases). Trimming removed 1 base at V and 4 bases at J, with 14 bases between. The CDR3 has 15 amino acids. Germline V gene sequence: CDR1 MNHEY, CDR2 SMNVEV (reference sequence). CDR3 protein: CASSLWAEGLYEQYF. The CDR3 nucleotides read TGTGCCAGCAGTTTATGGGCGGAGGGGCTATACGAGCAGTACTTC.

The chain uses TRBV5-1 and TRBJ2-5; 9 bases agree with TRBD1. Looked up from germline, CDR1 is SGHRS and CDR2 is YFSETQ. This CDR3 spans 17 amino acids. V was clipped by 1 base and J by 5 bases; unmatched bases: 12. The DNA of the CDR3 is TGCGCCAGCAGCTTGATCGGACAGGGGAAGCGGCTTGAGACCCAGTACTTC. Protein: CASSLIGQGKRLETQYF. Drawing the rest from reference TRBV5-1 and TRBJ2-5, the complete variable domain is KAGVTQTPRYLIKTRGQQVTLSCSPISGHRSVSWYQQTPGQGLQFLFEYFSETQRNKGNFPGRFSGRQFSNSRSEMNVSTLELGDSALYLCASSLIGQGKRLETQYFGPGTRLLVL.

The chain employs TRBV28 and TRBJ1-1, with a possible D match to TRBD1 (6 bases). This CDR3 has 12 amino acids. The germline V and J ends were trimmed by 6 bases and 1 base, with 6 bases remaining between them. CDR1 and CDR2 from the germline V gene are MDHEN and SYDVKM. The CDR3 region is CASRTGNTEAFF. For the CDR3, the DNA is TGTGCCAGCAGGACAGGGAACACTGAAGCTTTCTTT.

This clone was seen a single time. The J gene is TRBJ1-2, the V gene TRBV6-5; TRBD1 matches at 9 bases. The V gene's germline CDR1 is MNHEY and CDR2 SVGAGI. Trimming removed 2 bases from V and 4 bases from J; junction bases left unmatched: 5. CDR3 length: 15 residues. The CDR3 DNA reads TGTGCCAGCAGTTACCGGAGACAGGGGGTCTATGGCTACACCTTC. Its translation is CASSYRRQGVYGYTF.

V gene TRBV6-5 combines with J gene TRBJ2-7; weak D call: TRBD2 (5 bases). The germline V gene has CDR1 MNHEY and CDR2 SVGAGI. The CDR3 has 13 residues. V lost 7 bases, J lost 6 bases, and 16 bases lay in between. DNA of the CDR3: TGTGCCAGCACCACCGAGGGATGGAGCGAGCAGTACTTC. This encodes CASTTEGWSEQYF.

V is TRBV10-3 and J is TRBJ2-5; 9 bases match TRBD2. The germline CDR1 and CDR2 sequences are ENHRY and SYGVKD. Trimming cost V 5 bases and J 1 base; bases outside gene matches: 8. The CDR3 sequence is 16 residues long. The CDR3 DNA reads as TGTGCCATCAGTTCAACGGGTAGCGGGAGCCAAGAGACCCAGTACTTC. Translation gives CAISSTGSGSQETQYF.

The chain joins TRBV4-1 to TRBJ2-7, with D uncertain. Germline V gene lookup returns CDR1 MGHRA and CDR2 YSYEKL. The CDR3 length is 17 residues. The V end lost 0 bases, the J end lost 3 bases, and 18 bases lay between the germline ends. The CDR3 region is CASSQEGSGAGNYEQYF. The CDR3 DNA follows: TGCGCCAGCAGCCAAGAAGGCTCAGGTGCAGGCAACTACGAGCAGTACTTC.

This chain connects TRBV27 to TRBJ2-2; 14 bases line up with TRBD2. The V gene end was trimmed by 5 bases and the J gene end by 5 bases; junction bases not matched to a gene: 7. Per germline, CDR1 MNHEY and CDR2 SMNVEV (reference sequence). The CDR3 is made up of 17 amino acids. The CDR3 is CASSGRGTSGGTGELFF. The CDR3 coding sequence is TGTGCCAGCAGTGGGCGGGGGACTAGCGGGGGAACCGGGGAGCTGTTTTTT.

This clone occurred a few times. V gene TRBV27 combines with J gene TRBJ2-7; D is ambiguous. The germline V gene encodes CDR1 MNHEY and CDR2 SMNVEV (reference sequence). The CDR3 is made up of 11 amino acids. V lost 6 bases and J 5 bases, leaving 8 bases between the germline ends. CDR3 in DNA: TGTGCCAGCAGGTATGGCCACGAGCAGTACTTC. Amino acids: CASRYGHEQYF.

This rearrangement joins TRBV4-2 to TRBJ2-7; the D gene is possibly TRBD1 (6 bases). The CDR3 runs to 15 residues. The germline gives CDR1 LGHNA, CDR2 YNFKEQ. The V gene lost 3 bases and the J gene lost 5 bases, with 17 bases spanning the gap. The CDR3 reads CASSQSHRVIDEQYF. The CDR3 DNA reads TGTGCCAGCAGCCAGAGCCACAGGGTAATCGACGAGCAGTACTTC.

The chain joins TRBV9 to TRBJ1-4; a weak D match, TRBD1 (5 bases). Trimming pared 3 bases from V and 6 bases from J, leaving 12 bases between. The CDR3 contains 14 residues. Germline V gives CDR1 SGDLS, CDR2 YYNGEE. CDR3 in DNA: TGTGCCAGCAGCGAGGGGCCGCGAGATGAAAAACTGTTTTTT. This codes for CASSEGPRDEKLFF.

V usage is TRBV5-1 and J usage is TRBJ1-2; 12 nucleotides line up with TRBD1. Trimming cost V 4 bases and J 3 bases; bases outside gene matches: 7. The CDR3 covers 16 residues. From germline, CDR1 is SGHRS and CDR2 YFSETQ. The DNA of the CDR3 is TGCGCCAGCAGCCTAATAGGGACAGGGGGCGACTATGGCTACACCTTC. This gives the protein CASSLIGTGGDYGYTF.

The rearrangement joins TRBV5-6 to TRBJ2-5; D is unresolved. Per the germline V gene, CDR1 is SGHDT and CDR2 is YYEEEE. Trimming cost V 4 bases and J 0 bases, with 16 bases left between them. The CDR3 loop spans 16 amino acids. For the CDR3, the DNA is TGTGCCAGCAGCCCGCAGGTTAGATATGACCAAGAGACCCAGTACTTC. Translated: CASSPQVRYDQETQYF.

The J gene is TRBJ2-2, the V gene TRBV6-6; tentatively, D is TRBD2 (5 bases). The CDR3 loop spans 12 amino acids. Trimming pared 10 bases from V and 5 bases from J, leaving 11 bases between. Germline V lookup: CDR1 MNHNY, CDR2 SVGAGI (reference sequence). CDR3 sequence reads: CATSPGTGELFF. For the CDR3, the DNA is TGTGCCACGTCTCCGGGAACCGGGGAGCTGTTTTTT.

The rearrangement uses TRBV5-1 and TRBJ2-7; 8 bases match TRBD2. The CDR3 is 16 amino acids. The ends lost 0 bases at V and 2 bases at J; junction bases unmatched: 7. CDR1 is SGHRS and CDR2 is YFSETQ in the germline V gene. The CDR3 sequence: CASSLEKAAGAYEQYF. In DNA form, the CDR3 reads TGCGCCAGCAGCTTGGAAAAGGCAGCGGGAGCCTACGAGCAGTACTTC.

This clone has only one observation. The rearrangement uses TRBV7-9 and TRBJ1-2; 9 positions match TRBD1. The CDR3 sequence is 18 residues long. Germline V gene lookup returns CDR1 SEHNR and CDR2 FQNEAQ (reference sequence). V was pared by 3 bases and J by 0 bases, with 11 bases of the junction left unmatched. The CDR3 reads CASSFDPTGGTTNYGYTF. CDR3 DNA sequence: TGTGCCAGCAGCTTTGACCCGACAGGGGGGACTACTAACTATGGCTACACCTTC.

This clone showed up just once. The chain links TRBV28 to TRBJ1-2; 7 bases align to TRBD1. CDR1 and CDR2 from the germline V gene are MDHEN and SYDVKM. CDR3 size: 15 residues. Trimming removed 6 bases from V and 8 bases from J; junction bases left unmatched: 15. The CDR3 spells CASSRTGVRWGGYTF. CDR3 nucleotides: TGTGCCAGCAGCCGAACAGGGGTTAGATGGGGAGGCTACACCTTC.

The V call is TRBV27, the J call TRBJ1-5, with 10 bases identical to TRBD1. The CDR3 is 14 amino acids. Per germline, CDR1 MNHEY and CDR2 SMNVEV (reference sequence). After removal of 4 bases from V and 11 bases from J, the junction contained 8 bases not matched to a gene. The CDR3 DNA reads as TGTGCCAGCAGTTCCCGGGACAGGGGTTTGACCCAGCATTTT. This encodes CASSSRDRGLTQHF.

This clone was found a few times. V and J are TRBV7-8 and TRBJ2-4; 7 nucleotides agree with TRBD1. CDR1 is SGHVS, CDR2 FQNEAQ, per germline. V shed 7 bases, J shed 1 base, and the junction held 1 base outside the gene matches. CDR3 length: 13 amino acids. The CDR3 DNA reads as TGTGCCAGCACGACAGGGGCCAAAAACATTCAGTACTTC. Translated: CASTTGAKNIQYF.

CDR3 loop: CASRIRDRNTGELFF. The CDR3 DNA reads TGTGCCAGCAGAATCCGGGACAGGAACACCGGGGAGCTGTTTTTT. This chain connects TRBV7-8 to TRBJ2-2, with TRBD1 identical over 7 bases. V shed 6 bases and J 1 base; nucleotides not matched to a gene: 5. The CDR3 is 15 amino acids. CDR1 and CDR2 from the germline V gene are SGHVS and FQNEAQ.

This chain joins TRBV2 and TRBJ1-2, with D uncertain. V was clipped by 7 bases and J by 3 bases, with 9 bases between them. This CDR3 is built from 12 residues. Germline-derived CDR1 and CDR2 are SNHLY and FYNNEI. CDR3 in amino acids: CASTEGDYGYTF. The CDR3 nucleotides are TGTGCCAGCACCGAGGGCGACTATGGCTACACCTTC.